Listed below are T cell receptor beta chains from one sample, sequenced in a study of blood T cell repertoires in COVID-19. Here immunoSEQ multiplex PCR was the method, and the copy in TCRdb shows in-frame clones only, minus some. This repertoire shows 71,000 or so clones, 70% to 85% found once; its top ten account for roughly 27%. Source material: peripheral blood. These receptors were taken from a man aged 70 or older with acute or convalescent COVID-19. CDR3s leave out the opening cysteine and the closing phenylalanine or tryptophan. Fields, in order: clone size, J gene, V gene, CDR3 protein. Expanded clones get a size class; other rows say once, few or many, or leave the size out.

>-|TRBJ2-5|TRBV5-4
ASSLGTSGSGETQY
>-|TRBJ2-1|TRBV20-1
SLSGEGGRAGEQF
>-|TRBJ2-1|TRBV5-1
ASSFNAGDPF
>-|TRBJ2-3|TRBV2
ASRRGEGADTQY
>-|TRBJ2-1|TRBV27
ASSFRASGYNEQF
>-|TRBJ2-7|TRBV4-1
ASSPPAARGRPYEQY
>once|TRBJ2-5|TRBV27
ASRLAGVGKPTQY
>-|TRBJ1-5|TRBV7-2
ASSLSTGSNQPQH
>-|TRBJ2-2|TRBV11-3
ASSSGQGNPKAGGIGELF
>-|TRBJ1-1|TRBV9
ASSVDISTGTSSPPDAF
>-|TRBJ2-7|TRBV28
ASRTGGSYEQY
>-|TRBJ1-2|TRBV10-3
AISESFVDGYT
>-|TRBJ1-4|TRBV7-2
ASTENRGSEKLF
>-|TRBJ1-2|TRBV12-5
ASGGSLQGDNGYT
>-|TRBJ2-1|TRBV11-2
ASSQINEQF
>-|TRBJ2-5|TRBV4-2
ASSQERRLAGGETQY
>-|TRBJ2-7|TRBV7-3
ASSLRRSYEQY
>-|TRBJ2-1|TRBV28
ASSLGTSGTGEQF
>-|TRBJ2-3|TRBV7-2
ASSLDGTGGLDTQY
>-|TRBJ1-5|TRBV2
ASSEDGTGNLGQPQH
>once|TRBJ2-7|TRBV5-1
ASSLEARYYEQY
>-|TRBJ2-1|TRBV10-3
AISPGASGPRNNEQF
>-|TRBJ1-2|TRBV5-1
ASSLEGDGYT
>-|TRBJ2-1|TRBV5-1
ASSTGQGARNEQF
>-|TRBJ1-1|TRBV6-5
ASSLSRGNTEAF
>-|TRBJ1-5|TRBV7-8
ASSLGGPPYSNQPQH
>-|TRBJ2-1|TRBV7-9
ASTFVGPSSYNEQF
>-|TRBJ2-7|TRBV27
ASSFSTGGRREQY
>-|TRBJ2-1|TRBV6-2/TRBV6-3
ASSYNIGTDNNEQF
>-|TRBJ2-7|TRBV7-3
ASSPRLAGSYEQY
>-|TRBJ2-5|TRBV28
ASSPGQGETQY
>few|TRBJ2-2|TRBV11-2
ASSSSGTSGTGELF
>-|TRBJ1-1|TRBV15
ATSRGGFLLTGGVTEAF
>-|TRBJ2-2|TRBV6-5
AISQGARGTGELF
>-|TRBJ1-3|TRBV7-9
ASSLVAGGEDTIY
>-|TRBJ1-1|TRBV7-8
ASSVGQGMNTEAF
>-|TRBJ1-1|TRBV30
AWSPGVSTEAF
>-|TRBJ2-1|TRBV19
ASTQLGEYNEQF
>-|TRBJ1-3|TRBV27
ASSLWPGNTIY
>once|TRBJ2-5|TRBV4-1
ASSPTTSGVGGETQY
>few|TRBJ1-6|TRBV7-9
ASSFRDRGDSPLH
>-|TRBJ1-1|TRBV18
ASSRTGGAEAF